These 32 T cell receptor beta chains were all obtained from the same sample, sequenced in a study of T cell responses to AZD1222 COVID-19 vaccine. Some clones are missing from TCRdb's copy, which holds only in-frame ones; the method was immunoSEQ multiplex PCR. The table has 46,000 or so clones, 60% to 85% seen once. The material sequenced was peripheral blood, taken on day 0 of AZD1222 vaccination. The receptors come from an adult in good health.

J is TRBJ2-1 and V is TRBV4-1, with 7 bases matching TRBD1. J lost 6 bases, V lost 0 bases, and 11 bases had no gene match. CDR1 MGHRA and CDR2 YSYEKL come from the germline V gene. CDR3 length: 17 residues. The CDR3 is CASSQDENRGRVNEQFF. CDR3 DNA sequence: TGCGCCAGCAGCCAAGATGAGAACAGGGGAAGGGTCAATGAGCAGTTCTTC.

This clone is a singleton in its sample. The genes are TRBV28 and TRBJ2-1, with 9 bases fitting TRBD2. The J segment lost 7 bases and the V segment lost 5 bases, leaving 12 bases of the junction unmatched. Germline V gives CDR1 MDHEN, CDR2 SYDVKM. This CDR3 region has 16 residues. This chain's CDR3 is CASSGKGLALRNEQFF. The DNA for the CDR3 is TGTGCCAGCAGTGGTAAGGGACTAGCCTTGAGGAATGAGCAGTTCTTC.

The CDR3 sequence: CASSLVGVPGELFF. CDR3 nucleotides: TGTGCCAGCAGCTTGGTGGGGGTCCCCGGGGAGCTGTTTTTT. The rearrangement uses TRBV7-2 and TRBJ2-2; D possibly matches TRBD1 or TRBD2 (5 bases each). Between the trimmed V and J ends, which lost 3 bases and 6 bases, there was a span of 11 bases. Germline assignment: CDR1 SGHTA and CDR2 FQGNSA. The CDR3 length is 14 residues.

CDR3 in amino acids: CASSQDSAGWTGEQFF. CDR3 bases: TGTGCCAGCAGCCAAGATTCGGCAGGTTGGACGGGTGAGCAGTTCTTC. The rearrangement links TRBV4-2 to TRBJ2-1; no definite D call. The V and J ends lost 0 bases and 9 bases respectively, with 18 bases between them. Germline lookup yields CDR1 LGHNA and CDR2 YNFKEQ. The CDR3 extends over 16 amino acids.

V gene TRBV10-2 combines with J gene TRBJ1-2, with unresolved D. There are 11 residues in the CDR3. V dropped 4 bases and J dropped 8 bases, with 8 bases sitting between them. Germline values: CDR1 WSHSY, CDR2 SAAADI. This CDR3 reads CASSAGNGYTF. The CDR3 DNA sequence: TGCGCCAGCAGTGCGGGAAACGGCTACACCTTC.

This chain connects TRBV7-2 to TRBJ2-5; the D gene is possibly TRBD1 (5 bases). V was clipped by 3 bases and J by 1 base, with 6 bases between them. Germline CDR1 is SGHTA and CDR2 is FQGNSA. The CDR3 sequence is 13 residues long. Here the CDR3 reads CASSFDSQETQYF. DNA of the CDR3: TGTGCCAGCAGCTTTGACAGCCAAGAGACCCAGTACTTC. Full variable domain (missing parts from reference TRBV7-2 and TRBJ2-5): GAGVSQSPSNKVTEKGKDVELRCDPISGHTALYWYRQSLGQGLEFLIYFQGNSAPDKSGLPSDRFSAERTGGSVSTLTIQRTQQEDSAVYLCASSFDSQETQYFGPGTRLLVL.

The V and J genes are TRBV29-1 and TRBJ1-6; D possibly corresponds to TRBD1 (6 bases). Trimming pared 4 bases from V and 6 bases from J, leaving 13 bases between. The CDR3 sequence is 14 residues long. CDR1 is SQVTM and CDR2 is ANQGSEA in the germline V gene. This chain's CDR3 is CSVAWGALNSPLHF. The CDR3 nucleotides are TGCAGCGTTGCGTGGGGGGCCCTTAATTCACCCCTCCACTTT.

This chain joins TRBV7-8 and TRBJ2-7; 8 nucleotides align to TRBD1. This CDR3 is built from 15 residues. Germline CDR1 SGHVS, CDR2 FQNEAQ. V dropped 3 bases and J dropped 1; count of bases not matched to a gene: 5. The CDR3 region has the DNA TGTGCCAGCAGCTTTCTCGGGACAGGATCCTACGAGCAGTACTTC. It encodes CASSFLGTGSYEQYF.

The chain carries TRBV14 and TRBJ2-1, with 8 bases identical to TRBD2. The CDR3 has 15 amino acids. V was pared by 6 bases and J by 7 bases, with 11 bases of the junction left unmatched. CDR1 SGHDN and CDR2 FVKESK come from the germline V gene. The CDR3 is CASSSTSGLGNEQFF. The CDR3 DNA reads as TGTGCCAGCAGTTCTACTAGCGGCCTTGGTAATGAGCAGTTCTTC.

The V call is TRBV24-1, the J call TRBJ1-3; the match to TRBD1 covers 7 bases. The germline CDR1 and CDR2 sequences are KGHDR and SFDVKD. V dropped 4 bases and J dropped 1; count of bases not matched to a gene: 3. This CDR3 spans 15 amino acids. CDR3 region: CATSDSGGSGNTIYF. For the CDR3, the DNA is TGTGCCACCAGTGACTCAGGGGGATCTGGAAACACCATATATTTT.

V gene TRBV11-3 combines with J gene TRBJ2-5; 8 positions match TRBD2. Germline CDR1 reads SGHNT; CDR2 reads YENEEA. The CDR3 loop spans 15 amino acids. Trimming cost V 1 base and J 2 bases; bases outside gene matches: 3. CDR3 coding DNA: TGTGCCAGCAGCTTAGCTAGCGGGCCTCAAGAGACCCAGTACTTC. Translating gives CASSLASGPQETQYF. The entire variable domain, with the rest obtained from reference TRBV11-3 and TRBJ2-5, is as follows: EAGVVQSPRYKIIEKKQPVAFWCNPISGHNTLYWYLQNLGQGPELLIRYENEEAVDDSQLPKDRFSAERLKGVDSTLKIQPAELGDSAVYLCASSLASGPQETQYFGPGTRLLVL.

The chain uses TRBV25-1 and TRBJ1-2; 11 nucleotides align to TRBD1. The CDR3 length is 15 residues. With V trimmed by 7 bases and J by 7 bases, 11 bases remained unmatched. Germline assignment: CDR1 MGHDK and CDR2 SYGVNS. CDR3 in amino acids: CASNPRTGGAGGYTF. The CDR3 DNA sequence: TGTGCCAGCAACCCTCGGACAGGGGGCGCGGGTGGCTACACCTTC.

The J gene is TRBJ1-3, the V gene TRBV7-9, with 8 nucleotides matching TRBD1. The CDR3 loop spans 15 amino acids. V shed 5 bases, J shed 2 bases, and the junction held 5 bases outside the gene matches. The germline gives CDR1 SEHNR, CDR2 FQNEAQ (reference sequence). The CDR3, as DNA: TGTGCCAGCAGCCCGGAACAGGGGGCTGGAAACACCATATATTTT. Protein sequence: CASSPEQGAGNTIYF.

V and J are TRBV7-9 and TRBJ2-1; D uncertain. The CDR3 spans 14 residues. V was shortened by 1 base and J by 6 bases, with 10 bases between the two germline ends. Germline assignment: CDR1 SEHNR and CDR2 FQNEAQ (reference sequence). The CDR3 region is CASSLDTQRNEQFF. The CDR3 coding sequence is TGTGCCAGCAGCTTAGATACCCAGCGCAATGAGCAGTTCTTC.

The CDR3 loop is CASSQGSVDSPLHF. The CDR3 coding sequence is TGTGCCAGCAGCCAAGGGAGTGTTGATTCACCCCTCCACTTT. The rearrangement joins TRBV4-2 to TRBJ1-6; D ambiguous. This CDR3 has 14 amino acids. Per germline, CDR1 LGHNA and CDR2 YNFKEQ. The V gene lost 1 base and the J gene lost 8 bases, with 9 bases spanning the gap.

The chain employs TRBV6-5 and TRBJ1-2, with D uncertain. The CDR3 totals 13 residues. Trimming cost V 4 bases and J 8 bases, with 14 bases left between them. The germline CDR1 and CDR2 sequences are MNHEY and SVGAGI. The CDR3: CASSFDGIRGYTF. Written as DNA, the CDR3 is TGTGCCAGCAGTTTCGACGGTATACGGGGCTACACCTTC.

V usage is TRBV7-8 and J usage is TRBJ1-5; TRBD1 matches 9 bases. This CDR3 region has 18 residues. CDR1 and CDR2 from the germline V gene are SGHVS and FQNEAQ. The junction had 16 bases not matched to a gene; V was cut back by 6 bases and J by 4 bases. The CDR3 region is CASSPMGGTGTRNQPQHF. The CDR3 region has the DNA TGTGCCAGCAGTCCTATGGGGGGGACAGGGACACGAAATCAGCCCCAGCATTTT.

The rearrangement joins TRBV6-2 or TRBV6-3 to TRBJ1-6; D might be TRBD1 (6 bases). The CDR3 sequence is 16 residues long. Germline lookup yields CDR1 MNHEY and CDR2 SVGEGT. Trimming took 6 bases from V and 4 from J, leaving 16 bases between them. CDR3 in amino acids: CASSSEVRGYNSPLHF. CDR3 bases: TGTGCCAGCAGCAGCGAGGTCAGGGGTTATAATTCACCCCTCCACTTT.

This chain links TRBV19 with TRBJ2-2, with 9 bases fitting TRBD2. The CDR3 loop spans 16 amino acids. V dropped 4 bases and J dropped 4; count of bases not matched to a gene: 7. CDR1 is LNHDA and CDR2 is SQIVND in the germline V gene (reference sequence). For the CDR3, the DNA is TGTGCCAGTAGTACGCTAGCGGGGAGGGTCACCGGGGAGCTGTTTTTT. Translating it yields CASSTLAGRVTGELFF.

The CDR3 loop reads CASSKDGNRSTTEAFF. In nucleotides, the CDR3 is TGTGCCAGCAGCAAAGATGGGAACAGATCAACGACTGAAGCTTTCTTT. This chain joins TRBV21-1 and TRBJ1-1. TRBV21-1 is reported as a pseudogene. The CDR3 is made up of 16 amino acids.

This chain links TRBV6-5 with TRBJ2-5; TRBD1 agrees at 7 bases. This CDR3 is 12 amino acids long. The V segment lost 7 bases and the J segment 5 bases; nucleotides outside the gene matches: 4. CDR1 is MNHEY, CDR2 SVGAGI, per germline. DNA of the CDR3: TGTGCCAGCAAAACAGGGGCCGAGACCCAGTACTTC. As protein: CASKTGAETQYF.

This rearrangement joins TRBV11-2 to TRBJ2-2, with D unresolved. The ends were cut back, 0 bases at V and 0 bases at J, with 8 bases in the middle. This CDR3 comprises 16 residues. The germline V gene encodes CDR1 SGHAT and CDR2 FQNNGV. CDR3 bases: TGTGCCAGCAGCTTAGAGGTGCACGCGAACACCGGGGAGCTGTTTTTT. Its translation is CASSLEVHANTGELFF. The full variable domain, completed using reference TRBV11-2 and TRBJ2-2, is EAGVAQSPRYKIIEKRQSVAFWCNPISGHATLYWYQQILGQGPKLLIQFQNNGVVDDSQLPKDRFSAERLKGVDSTLKIQPAKLEDSAVYLCASSLEVHANTGELFFGEGSRLTVL.

The chain has TRBV19 and TRBJ1-2; 8 nucleotides agree with TRBD1. Unmatched junction bases numbered 7, after V lost 5 bases and J lost 2 bases. Germline V gene data show CDR1 as LNHDA and CDR2 as SQIVND (reference sequence). This CDR3 has 15 amino acids. CDR3 DNA sequence: TGTGCCAGTAGTCAGGGGGCGCTGGGCAACTATGGCTACACCTTC. This gives the protein CASSQGALGNYGYTF.

The genes are TRBV6-5 and TRBJ1-1; D gene uncertain. Trimming left V 2 bases short and J 7 bases short, with 5 bases between. Germline CDR1 is MNHEY and CDR2 is SVGAGI. The CDR3 length is 11 residues. DNA for the CDR3: TGTGCCAGCAGTTACATGGGTGAAGCTTTCTTT. Its protein is CASSYMGEAFF.

This clone was seen only once. The V and J genes are TRBV3-1 (or the pseudogene TRBV3-2) and TRBJ2-3; 9 bases agree with TRBD1. The trim removed 5 bases at V and 7 bases at J, leaving 13 bases unmatched. This CDR3 is 16 amino acids long. Germline CDR1 and CDR2: LGHDT and YNNKEL (reference sequence). The CDR3, as DNA: TGTGCCAGCAGCGCATCGCCGGGACAGGGTCTCCATACGCAGTATTTT. This encodes CASSASPGQGLHTQYF.

This chain joins TRBV9 and TRBJ1-4; D might be TRBD1 (5 bases). V was cut by 0 bases and J by 8 bases, with 17 bases left in between. CDR3 length: 16 residues. Germline CDR1 and CDR2: SGDLS and YYNGEE. The CDR3, as DNA: TGTGCCAGCAGCGTAGGGCCGGATGGGGGACGGGAAAAACTGTTTTTT. As protein: CASSVGPDGGREKLFF.

V is TRBV3-1 (or the pseudogene TRBV3-2) and J is TRBJ2-1, with a tentative D call TRBD1 (6 bases). The CDR3 extends over 16 amino acids. The germline V and J ends were trimmed by 6 bases and 6 bases, with 21 bases remaining between them. From germline, CDR1 is LGHDT and CDR2 YNNKEL (reference sequence). CDR3 coding DNA: TGTGCCAGCAGACCATCACACAGGGTACTTATCAATGAGCAGTTCTTC. Its translation: CASRPSHRVLINEQFF.

This rearrangement joins TRBV28 to TRBJ2-1; TRBD2 aligns across 11 bases. Germline assignment: CDR1 MDHEN and CDR2 SYDVKM. This CDR3 region has 19 residues. After removal of 4 bases from V and 1 base from J, the junction contained 12 bases not matched to a gene. Here the CDR3 DNA reads TGTGCCAGCAGTTCTACTAGCGGGAGTCGGAGAGGGTCCTACAATGAGCAGTTCTTC. This translates into CASSSTSGSRRGSYNEQFF.

The genes are TRBV30 and TRBJ2-5, with a weak D call TRBD2 (6 bases). CDR1 and CDR2 from the germline V gene are GTSNPN and SVGIG (reference sequence). CDR3 size: 13 residues. V lost 8 bases, J lost 5 bases, and 18 bases lay in between. CDR3 loop: CAASGGDGETQYF. Written as DNA, the CDR3 is TGTGCCGCCTCAGGCGGGGACGGGGAGACCCAGTACTTC.

This chain links TRBV6-5 with TRBJ1-2; tentative D call: TRBD1 (6 bases). CDR3 length: 14 amino acids. CDR1 is MNHEY and CDR2 is SVGAGI in the germline V gene. Between the trimmed V and J ends, which lost 0 bases and 8 bases, there was a span of 13 bases. The CDR3 DNA follows: TGTGCCAGCAGTTACTCGACGGGGGCAGGGGGCTACACCTTC. Translation: CASSYSTGAGGYTF.

This clone occurred once. The chain uses TRBV5-6 and TRBJ1-6; a possible D gene is TRBD1 (5 bases). This CDR3 is built from 16 residues. Germline CDR1 SGHDT, CDR2 YYEEEE. V was shortened by 2 bases and J by 2 bases, with 11 bases between the two germline ends. In DNA form, the CDR3 reads TGTGCCAGCAGCTTCTCAGGGAACCCCTATAATTCACCCCTCCACTTT. This translates into CASSFSGNPYNSPLHF.

The chain couples TRBV10-3 to TRBJ2-1; TRBD1 agrees at 9 bases. This CDR3 comprises 16 residues. CDR1 is ENHRY, CDR2 SYGVKD, per germline. With V trimmed by 3 bases and J by 7 bases, 10 bases remained unmatched. CDR3 sequence: CAISDRDRGRRNEQFF. The CDR3 DNA is TGTGCCATCAGTGACCGCGACAGGGGGAGGCGAAATGAGCAGTTCTTC.